This T cell receptor (beta chain) was identified in a study of molecular identifiers for immune sequencing clone quantification. Study-wide context: Four of five RNA aliquots from approximately 20,000 or 100,000 naive CD8 T cells were sequenced.

The CDR3 length is 14 residues. V was cut by 7 bases and J by 0 bases, with 7 bases left in between. The V gene's germline CDR1 is MNHEY and CDR2 SMNVEV (reference sequence). There are a few counts of this clonotype. The antigen is unknown. Naive CD8 libraries used about 20,000 to 1,000,000 sorted cells and 10%, 30% or 50% RNA. The CD8+CD4-CCR7+CD45RA+ phenotype defined the sorted naive CD8 T cells. MiXCR was run by TCRdb on the PCR reads, yielding one entry per CDR3 protein. The sample lists about 640,000 distinct CDR3 sequences, 15% to 20% occurring once. Findings and caveats of the study: Barcode-sharing identical TCR molecules could underestimate highly expanded clone sizes.

The chain couples TRBV27 to TRBJ2-6; D ambiguous. The sequenced sample consisted of naive CD8+ T cells from blood, with Jurkat cell RNA spiked in. As for subset: FACS-sorted CD8+CD4-CCR7+CD45RA+ naive T cells. This receptor was obtained from a human donor in good health. Some libraries in this study had Jurkat cell RNA spiked in. CDR3 loop: CASKEFSGANVLTF. CDR3 DNA sequence: TGTGCCAGCAAGGAGTTCTCTGGGGCCAACGTCCTGACTTTC.